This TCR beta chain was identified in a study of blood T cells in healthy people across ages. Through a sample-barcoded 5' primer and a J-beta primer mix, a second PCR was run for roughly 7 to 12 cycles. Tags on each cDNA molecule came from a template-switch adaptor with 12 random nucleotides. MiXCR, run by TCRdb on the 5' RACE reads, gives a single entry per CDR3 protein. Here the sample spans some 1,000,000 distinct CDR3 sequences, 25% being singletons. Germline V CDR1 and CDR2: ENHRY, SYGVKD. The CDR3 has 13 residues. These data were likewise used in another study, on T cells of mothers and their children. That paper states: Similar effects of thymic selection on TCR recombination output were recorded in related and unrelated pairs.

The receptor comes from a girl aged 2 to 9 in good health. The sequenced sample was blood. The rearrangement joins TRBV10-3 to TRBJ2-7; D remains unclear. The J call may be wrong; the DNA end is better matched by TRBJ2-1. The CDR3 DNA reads TGTGCCATCAGTCGTTATGCTAAGGATGAGCAGTTCTTC. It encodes CAISRYAKDEQFF.